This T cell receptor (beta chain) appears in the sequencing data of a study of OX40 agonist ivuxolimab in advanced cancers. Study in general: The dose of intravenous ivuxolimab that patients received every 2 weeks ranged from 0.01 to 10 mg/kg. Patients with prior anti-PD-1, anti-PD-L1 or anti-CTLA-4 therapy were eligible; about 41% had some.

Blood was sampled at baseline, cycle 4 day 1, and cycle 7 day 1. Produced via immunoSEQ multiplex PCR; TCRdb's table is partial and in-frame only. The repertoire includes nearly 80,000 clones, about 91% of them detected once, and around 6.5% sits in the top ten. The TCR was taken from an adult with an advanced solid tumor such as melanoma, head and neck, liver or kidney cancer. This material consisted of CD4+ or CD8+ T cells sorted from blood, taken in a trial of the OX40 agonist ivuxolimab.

This CDR3 is CASSQPTGTEAFF. The CDR3 coding sequence is TGTGCCAGCTCACAGCCGACAGGTACTGAAGCTTTCTTT. The chain couples TRBV18 to TRBJ1-1; TRBD1 is a possible D gene (6 bases). The germline V gene encodes CDR1 KGHSH and CDR2 LQKENI. This CDR3 contains 13 residues. Trimming removed 4 bases from V and 5 bases from J, with 11 bases in between.